This entry lists 7 T cell receptor beta chains sequenced from one sample in a study of neurological immune-mediated disorders. Time point here: technical triplicate 1. MiXCR, run by TCRdb on the 5' RACE reads, gives a single entry per CDR3 protein. The repertoire holds 20,000 to 25,000 distinct CDR3 sequences, with 13% as singletons. The source material was CD4+ T cells from blood. Receptor source: a female donor with HTLV-1-associated myelopathy (HAM/TSP).

This clonotype was counted at least ten times. This sequence joins TRBV10-3 and TRBJ2-1; D remains ambiguous. The CDR3 has 13 residues. Germline CDR1 and CDR2: ENHRY and SYGVKD. Deletions cut 0 bases from V and 5 bases from J, with 5 bases between. The CDR3 here is CAISESRNNEQFF. DNA of the CDR3: TGTGCCATCAGTGAGTCTAGGAACAATGAGCAGTTCTTC.

At least ten counts were recorded for this clonotype. The DNA of the CDR3 is TGTGCCAGCAGCCTCCGGGACTACAATTCAGAGCAGTACTTC. Protein: CASSLRDYNSEQYF. The gene calls are TRBV27 and TRBJ2-7; 7 nucleotides align to TRBD2. CDR3 size: 14 residues. The germline CDR1 and CDR2 sequences are MNHEY and SMNVEV (reference sequence). The junction had 12 bases not matched to a gene; V was cut back by 6 bases and J by 7 bases.

This clonotype was recorded at least ten times. The J gene is TRBJ2-5, the V gene TRBV20-1, with D unclear. Per germline, CDR1 DFQATT and CDR2 SNEGSKA (reference sequence). The CDR3 is made up of 12 amino acids. The V gene lost 6 bases and the J gene lost 3 bases, with 11 bases spanning the gap. CDR3 nucleotide sequence: TGCAGTGCGGCGACACCGAAAGAGACCCAGTACTTC. This gives the protein CSAATPKETQYF.

Many counts were recorded for this clonotype. This chain joins TRBV9 and TRBJ1-2, with TRBD1 matching 7 bases. Looked up from germline, CDR1 is SGDLS and CDR2 is YYNGEE. J lost 3 bases, V lost 0 bases, and 14 bases had no gene match. CDR3 length: 18 residues. CDR3 loop: CASSVGLRDSLLHYGYTF. The CDR3 DNA is TGTGCCAGCAGCGTAGGCCTGCGGGACAGCCTTCTACACTATGGCTACACCTTC.

This clonotype was detected many times. The rearrangement links TRBV6-5 to TRBJ2-1; 10 nucleotides align to TRBD2. Germline CDR1 and CDR2: MNHEY and SVGAGI. V shed 0 bases, J shed 6 bases, and the junction held 2 bases outside the gene matches. The CDR3 has 15 residues. The CDR3 region has the DNA TGTGCCAGCAGTTACTCCGGACTAGCGGTCAATGAGCAGTTCTTC. Its translation: CASSYSGLAVNEQFF.

This clonotype was seen many times. The chain is built from TRBV2 and TRBJ1-5; D perhaps matches TRBD1 (5 bases). The CDR3 is 14 residues long. V was clipped by 4 bases and J by 0 bases, with 7 bases between them. Germline V gene sequence: CDR1 SNHLY, CDR2 FYNNEI. CDR3 sequence (DNA): TGTGCCAGCAGTGTGGGGGATAGCAATCAGCCCCAGCATTTT. Its translation: CASSVGDSNQPQHF.

The sample holds many counts of this clonotype. The rearrangement joins TRBV20-1 to TRBJ2-7; D possibly corresponds to TRBD2 (7 bases). Germline lookup yields CDR1 DFQATT and CDR2 SNEGSKA (reference sequence). This CDR3 has 16 residues. V lost 0 bases, J lost 3 bases, and 18 bases lay in between. This CDR3 is CSARDGGASPSYEQYF. The CDR3 DNA sequence: TGCAGTGCTAGAGATGGGGGGGCTTCCCCGAGCTACGAGCAGTACTTC.